The clone carrying this TCR beta chain is a singleton in its sample. This sample is part of a study of CD8 T cells in Susac syndrome. The authors reverse transcribed 0.5 to 1 ug RNA with random hexamers. TCRdb reprocessed the immunoSEQ multiplex PCR reads via MiXCR and lists one record per CDR3 protein. The sample includes roughly 130,000 distinct CDR3 sequences, about 95% of them seen just once. The CDR3 is made up of 14 amino acids. The germline V gene encodes CDR1 MNHEY and CDR2 SVGAGI. The trim removed 6 bases at V and 0 bases at J, leaving 5 bases unmatched. This TCR came from a human donor in good health. This sequence joins TRBV6-5 and TRBJ2-7; 7 nucleotides align to TRBD2. The source material was CD4+ T cells from PBMCs. CDR3 sequence (DNA): TGTGCCAGCAGATTCCGGGACTACTCCTACGAGCAGTACTTC. Translation gives CASRFRDYSYEQYF.